Here is one T cell receptor beta chain with its context. Its antigen is currently not known. Base qualities are not recorded, but no much larger clone differs from it by a single base. The collaborating institutions used their own protocols to collect whole blood in K2EDTA tubes. For TCRbeta analysis, collaborators shipped samples in one of three forms: frozen whole blood, isolated PBMCs, or DNA extracted from either of those sample types. TCRbeta CDR3 regions were amplified from genomic DNA by means of the immunoSEQ Assay, a bias-controlled multiplex PCR. Turning to the authors' computational methods: Nucleated cell counts per sample were estimated from amplification of reference gene primers within the assay. To quantify the absolute abundance of each unique TCRbeta CDR3 rearrangement, sequence reads were collapsed and filtered. For each sample, productive Simpson clonality was calculated as the square root of Simpson's diversity index over productive rearrangements. In its TCRdb copy, this immuneACCESS table keeps in-frame sequences only and misses some clones. Where compared with another copy, unresolved V genes explain less than half of these, and the others have no known cause. V and J calls and clone size are as listed in that table; D and trimming were resolved from the DNA. In all, the sample holds 180,000 or so clones, and just over 85% of those were seen once. Roughly 8% of the sample belongs to the ten largest clones.

The CDR3, from cysteine to phenylalanine, totals 12 residues. The only DNA kept is the CDR3, 36 bases in frame from the first base. The trim is 4 bases for V and 5 bases for J, with a gap of 9 bases between the germline ends. The germline V gene (reference sequence) specifies SGHKS as CDR1 and YYEKEE as CDR2. This entry is derived from a study of blood T cell repertoires in COVID-19 (dated by TCRdb to about 2020). For the study in its entirety: Samples covering the acute and convalescent phases of COVID-19 were provided by collaborators in the United States, Italy and Spain. The prospective study material was composed of cDNA or gDNA derived from T cells, B-cell-depleted T cells, or PBMCs. The sample metadata nearly always contained a de-identified subject ID, COVID-19 status, age in years and sex. A freely available public database, intended as a resource for researchers studying the immune response to SARS-CoV-2, is where the repertoires were released. Samples were obtained from the ongoing ImmuneRACE study (first 160 participants) and from 1,254 subjects provided by 6 global collaborators. HLA class I and class II types, where available, came from metadata supplied by the sample provider rather than from assay-based typing. Deeply sampled blood TCRbeta repertoires from subjects exposed to, actively infected with, or recovered from COVID-19 were included in the dataset. The study at large found these results: The quantity of clinical and demographic metadata differed by source and by participant and was supplied without curation.

The TCR sequence derives from a man aged 55 to 70 with acute or convalescent COVID-19. Material: peripheral blood. The sequence links TRBV5-5 to TRBJ2-5, with TRBD2 tentatively as D gene (6 bases match). DNA sequence: TGTGCCAGCAGCGCGGGGTTTGAGACCCAGTACTTC. Its coded protein is CASSAGFETQYF.